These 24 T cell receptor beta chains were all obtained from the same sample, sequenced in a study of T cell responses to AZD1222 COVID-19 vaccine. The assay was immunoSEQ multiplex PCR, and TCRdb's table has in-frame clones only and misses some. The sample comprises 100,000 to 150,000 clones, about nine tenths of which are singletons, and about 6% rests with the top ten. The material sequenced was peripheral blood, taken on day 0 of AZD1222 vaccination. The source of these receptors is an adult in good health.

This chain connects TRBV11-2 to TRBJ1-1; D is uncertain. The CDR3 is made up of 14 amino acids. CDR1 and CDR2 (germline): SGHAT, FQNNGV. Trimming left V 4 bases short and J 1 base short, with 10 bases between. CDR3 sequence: CASSSIDKNTEAFF. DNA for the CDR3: TGTGCCAGCAGCTCGATTGACAAGAACACTGAAGCTTTCTTT.

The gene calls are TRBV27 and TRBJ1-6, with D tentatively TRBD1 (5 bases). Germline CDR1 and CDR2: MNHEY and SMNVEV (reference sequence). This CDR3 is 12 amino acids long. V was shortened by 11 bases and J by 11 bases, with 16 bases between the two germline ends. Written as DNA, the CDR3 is TGTGCCTCCGGGGGGGGGTTTCCACCCCTCCACTTT. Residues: CASGGGFPPLHF.

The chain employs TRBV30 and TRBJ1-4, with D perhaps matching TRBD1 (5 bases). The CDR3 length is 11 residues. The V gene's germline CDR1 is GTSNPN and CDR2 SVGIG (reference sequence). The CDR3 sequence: CVSGGSEKLFF. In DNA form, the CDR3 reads TGTGTATCCGGGGGTAGTGAAAAACTGTTTTTT.

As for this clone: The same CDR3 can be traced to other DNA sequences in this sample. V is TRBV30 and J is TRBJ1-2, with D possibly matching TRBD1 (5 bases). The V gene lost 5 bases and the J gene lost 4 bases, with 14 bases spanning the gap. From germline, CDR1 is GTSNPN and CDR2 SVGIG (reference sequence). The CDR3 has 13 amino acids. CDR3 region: CAWSRDRPYGYTF. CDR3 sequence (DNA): TGTGCCTGGTCCCGGGACCGACCCTATGGCTACACCTTC.

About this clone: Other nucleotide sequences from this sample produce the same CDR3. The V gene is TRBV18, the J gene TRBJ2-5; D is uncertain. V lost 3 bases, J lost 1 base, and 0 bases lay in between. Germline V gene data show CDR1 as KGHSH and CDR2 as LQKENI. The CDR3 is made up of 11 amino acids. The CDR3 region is CASSPQETQYF. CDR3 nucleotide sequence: TGTGCCAGCTCACCCCAAGAGACCCAGTACTTC.

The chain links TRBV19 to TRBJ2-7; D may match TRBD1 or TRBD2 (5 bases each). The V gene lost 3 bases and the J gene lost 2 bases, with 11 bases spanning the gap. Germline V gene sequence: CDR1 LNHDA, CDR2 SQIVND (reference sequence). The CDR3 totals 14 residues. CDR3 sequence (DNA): TGTGCCAGTAGTATTAGGGACGGAGCCTACGAGCAGTACTTC. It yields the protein CASSIRDGAYEQYF. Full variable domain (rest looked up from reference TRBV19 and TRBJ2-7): DGGITQSPKYLFRKEGQNVTLSCEQNLNHDAMYWYRQDPGQGLRLIYYSQIVNDFQKGDIAEGYSVSREKKESFPLTVTSAQKNPTAFYLCASSIRDGAYEQYFGPGTRLTVT.

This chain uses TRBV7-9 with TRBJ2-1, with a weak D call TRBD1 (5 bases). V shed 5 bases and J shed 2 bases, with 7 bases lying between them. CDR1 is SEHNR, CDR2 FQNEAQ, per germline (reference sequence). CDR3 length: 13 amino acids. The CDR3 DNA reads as TGTGCCAGCAGCCCGGACACCTACAATGAGCAGTTCTTC. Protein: CASSPDTYNEQFF.

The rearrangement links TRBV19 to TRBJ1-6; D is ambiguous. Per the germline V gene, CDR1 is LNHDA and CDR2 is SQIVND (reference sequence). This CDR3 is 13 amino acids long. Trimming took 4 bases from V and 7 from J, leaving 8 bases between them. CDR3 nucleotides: TGTGCCAGTAGTACTGGACCGAATTCACCCCTCCACTTT. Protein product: CASSTGPNSPLHF.

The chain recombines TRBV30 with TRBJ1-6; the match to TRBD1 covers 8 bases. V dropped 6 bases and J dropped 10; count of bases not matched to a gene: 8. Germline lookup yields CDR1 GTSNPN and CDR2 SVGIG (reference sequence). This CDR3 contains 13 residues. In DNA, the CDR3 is TGTGCCTGCGCTGGGCAGGGGGCGTCACCCCTCCACTTT. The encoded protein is CACAGQGASPLHF.

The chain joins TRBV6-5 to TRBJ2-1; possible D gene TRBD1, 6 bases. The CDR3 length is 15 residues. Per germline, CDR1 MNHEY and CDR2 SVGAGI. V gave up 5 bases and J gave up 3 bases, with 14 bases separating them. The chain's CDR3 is CASSPTGRRYNEQFF. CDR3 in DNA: TGTGCCAGCAGTCCCACAGGGCGACGCTACAATGAGCAGTTCTTC.

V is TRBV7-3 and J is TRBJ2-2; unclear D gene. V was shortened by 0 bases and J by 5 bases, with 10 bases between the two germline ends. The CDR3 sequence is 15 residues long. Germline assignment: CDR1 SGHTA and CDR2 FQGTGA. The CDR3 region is CASSLTLLKTGELFF. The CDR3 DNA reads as TGTGCCAGCAGCTTAACCCTCCTAAAAACCGGGGAGCTGTTTTTT.

The CDR3 here is CASSPRGGRFNSPLHF. Written as DNA, the CDR3 is TGCGCCAGCAGTCCTCGGGGGGGTCGATTCAATTCACCCCTCCACTTT. This chain links TRBV23-1 with TRBJ1-6, with D possibly being TRBD1 (5 bases). Being an ORF, TRBV23-1 has a function that is uncertain. The germline V and J ends were trimmed by 4 bases and 7 bases, with 17 bases remaining between them. The CDR3 covers 16 residues.

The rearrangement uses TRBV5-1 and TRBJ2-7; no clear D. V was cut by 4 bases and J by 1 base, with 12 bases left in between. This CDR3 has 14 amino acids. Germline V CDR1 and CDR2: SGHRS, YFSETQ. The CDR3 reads CASSLARASYEQYF. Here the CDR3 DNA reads TGCGCCAGCAGCCTGGCCCGGGCTTCCTACGAGCAGTACTTC.

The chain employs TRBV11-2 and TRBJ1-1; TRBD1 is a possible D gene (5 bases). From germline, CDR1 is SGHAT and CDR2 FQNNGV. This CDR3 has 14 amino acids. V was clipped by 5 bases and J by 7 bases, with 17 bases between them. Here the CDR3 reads CASSLIRGSLEAFF. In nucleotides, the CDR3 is TGTGCCAGCAGCCTAATCCGGGGCAGCCTTGAAGCTTTCTTT.

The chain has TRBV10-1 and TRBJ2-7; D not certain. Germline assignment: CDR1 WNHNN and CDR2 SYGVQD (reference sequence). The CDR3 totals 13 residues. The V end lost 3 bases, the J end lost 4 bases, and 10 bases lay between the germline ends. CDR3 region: CASSDLLGYEQYF. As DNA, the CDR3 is TGCGCCAGCAGTGACCTCCTTGGGTACGAGCAGTACTTC.

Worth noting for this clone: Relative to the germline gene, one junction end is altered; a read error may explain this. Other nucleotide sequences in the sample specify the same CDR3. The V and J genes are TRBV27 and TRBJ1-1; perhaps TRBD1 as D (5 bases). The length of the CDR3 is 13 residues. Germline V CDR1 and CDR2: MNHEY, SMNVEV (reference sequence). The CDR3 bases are TGTGCCAGCAGTTTGTCTTGGGGCACTGAGGCTTTCTTT. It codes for CASSLSWGTEAFF.

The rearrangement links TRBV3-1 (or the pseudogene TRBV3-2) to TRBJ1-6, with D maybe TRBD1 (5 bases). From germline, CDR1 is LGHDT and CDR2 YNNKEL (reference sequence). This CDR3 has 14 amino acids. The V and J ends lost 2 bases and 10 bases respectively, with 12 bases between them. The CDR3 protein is CASSQPGLGSPLHF. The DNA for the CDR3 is TGTGCCAGCAGCCAACCGGGGCTGGGGTCACCCCTCCACTTT.

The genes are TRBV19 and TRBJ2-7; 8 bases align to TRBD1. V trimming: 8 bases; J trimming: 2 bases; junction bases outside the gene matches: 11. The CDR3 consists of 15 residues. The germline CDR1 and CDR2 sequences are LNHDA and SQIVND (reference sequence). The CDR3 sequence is CASSPSGTGTYEQYF. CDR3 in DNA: TGTGCCAGTTCCCCCAGTGGGACAGGTACCTACGAGCAGTACTTC.

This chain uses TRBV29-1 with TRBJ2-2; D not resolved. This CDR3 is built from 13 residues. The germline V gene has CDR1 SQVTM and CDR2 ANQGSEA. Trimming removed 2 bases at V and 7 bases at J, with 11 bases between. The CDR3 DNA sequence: TGCAGCGTTGAAAATACCCGGCTCGGGGAGCTGTTTTTT. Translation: CSVENTRLGELFF.

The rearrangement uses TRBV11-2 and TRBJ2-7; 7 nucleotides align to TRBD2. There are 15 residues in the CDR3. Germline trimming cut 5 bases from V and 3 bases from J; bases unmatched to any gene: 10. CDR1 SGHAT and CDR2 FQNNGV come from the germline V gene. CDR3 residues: CASSANWGGDYEQYF. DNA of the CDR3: TGTGCCAGCAGCGCCAACTGGGGGGGAGACTACGAGCAGTACTTC.

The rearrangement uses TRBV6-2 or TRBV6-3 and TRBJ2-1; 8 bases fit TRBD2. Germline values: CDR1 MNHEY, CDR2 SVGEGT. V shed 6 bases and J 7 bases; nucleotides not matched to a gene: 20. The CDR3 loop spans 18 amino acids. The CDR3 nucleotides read TGTGCCAGCAGCATAATCCCCCTAAGCGGGGGCCTAAGGAATGAGCAGTTCTTC. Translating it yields CASSIIPLSGGLRNEQFF.

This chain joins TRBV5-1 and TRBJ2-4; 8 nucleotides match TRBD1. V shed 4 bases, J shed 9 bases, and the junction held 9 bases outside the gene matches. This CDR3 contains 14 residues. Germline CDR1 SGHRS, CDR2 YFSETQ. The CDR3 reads CASSPGQGEGIQYF. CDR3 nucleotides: TGCGCCAGCAGCCCCGGACAGGGAGAAGGCATTCAGTACTTC. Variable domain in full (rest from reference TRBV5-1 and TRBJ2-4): KAGVTQTPRYLIKTRGQQVTLSCSPISGHRSVSWYQQTPGQGLQFLFEYFSETQRNKGNFPGRFSGRQFSNSRSEMNVSTLELGDSALYLCASSPGQGEGIQYFGAGTRLSVL.

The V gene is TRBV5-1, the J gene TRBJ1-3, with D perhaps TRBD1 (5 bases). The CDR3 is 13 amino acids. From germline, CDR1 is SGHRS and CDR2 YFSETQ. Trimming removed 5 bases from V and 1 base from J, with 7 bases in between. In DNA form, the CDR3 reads TGCGCCAGCAGAGGACAATCTGGAAACACCATATATTTT. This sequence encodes CASRGQSGNTIYF.

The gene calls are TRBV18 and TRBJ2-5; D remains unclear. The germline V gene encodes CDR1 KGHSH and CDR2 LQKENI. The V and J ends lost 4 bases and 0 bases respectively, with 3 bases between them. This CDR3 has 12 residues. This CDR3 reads CASSLYQETQYF. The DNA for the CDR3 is TGTGCCAGCTCACTGTACCAAGAGACCCAGTACTTC.